Given below is one TCR beta chain in context. These data originate in a study of blood T cell repertoires in COVID-19. Study overall: Sites in the United States, Italy and Spain provided acute and convalescent COVID-19 samples. In each case, the material was cDNA or gDNA derived from T cells, B-cell-depleted T cells, or PBMCs.

Original handling: Reference gene primer amplification in the assay estimated nucleated cell counts. This table comes from immunoSEQ multiplex PCR, and its TCRdb copy is limited to in-frame clones, with some not included. V and J calls and clone size are as listed in that table; D and trimming were resolved from the DNA. Seen here are about 220,000 clones, more than 65% observed once, and the top ten hold around 3.5%. Trimming removed 4 bases from V and 5 bases from J; junction bases left unmatched: 9. CDR1 is SGHNT, CDR2 YENEEA, per germline. The CDR3 spans 17 residues. V usage is TRBV11-3 and J usage is TRBJ2-5, with TRBD2 matching 14 bases. The TCR comes from a woman at least 80 years old with acute or convalescent COVID-19. Material: peripheral blood. The CDR3 region is CASSSPPGLAGEETQYF. DNA for the CDR3: TGTGCCAGCAGCTCTCCACCGGGACTAGCGGGGGAGGAGACCCAGTACTTC.